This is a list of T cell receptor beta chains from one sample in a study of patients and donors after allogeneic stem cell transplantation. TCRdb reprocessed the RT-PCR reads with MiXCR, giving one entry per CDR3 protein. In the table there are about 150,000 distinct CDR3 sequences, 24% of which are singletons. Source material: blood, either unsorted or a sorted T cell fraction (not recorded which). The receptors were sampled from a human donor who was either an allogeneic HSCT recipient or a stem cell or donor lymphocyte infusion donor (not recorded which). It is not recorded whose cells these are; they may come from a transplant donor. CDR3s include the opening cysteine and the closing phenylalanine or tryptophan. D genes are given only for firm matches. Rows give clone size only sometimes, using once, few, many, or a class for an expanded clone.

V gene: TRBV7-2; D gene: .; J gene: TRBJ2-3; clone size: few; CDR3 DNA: TGTGCCAGCAGCCCCAATTTTGCGGGATCCGGCACAGATACGCAGTATTTT; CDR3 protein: CASSPNFAGSGTDTQYF
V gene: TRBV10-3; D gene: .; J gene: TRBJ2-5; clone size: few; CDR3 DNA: TGTGCCATCAGTGAGTCTGCGGGGAGAGAGACCCAGTACTTC; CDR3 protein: CAISESAGRETQYF
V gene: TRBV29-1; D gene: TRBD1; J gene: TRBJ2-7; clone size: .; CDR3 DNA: TGCAGCGTTGAAGATCTTAGGACAGGCCGCTACGAGCAGTACTTC; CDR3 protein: CSVEDLRTGRYEQYF
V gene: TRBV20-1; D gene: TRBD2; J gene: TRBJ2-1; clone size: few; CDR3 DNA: TGCAGTGCCTCACTCTTACCGGGACTAGCGGTCACCTACAATGAGCAGTTCTTC; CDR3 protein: CSASLLPGLAVTYNEQFF
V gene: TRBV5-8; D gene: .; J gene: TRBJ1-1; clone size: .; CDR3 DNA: TGTGCCAGCAGCTATACTCGGTGGGGCACTGAAGCTTTCTTT; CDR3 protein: CASSYTRWGTEAFF
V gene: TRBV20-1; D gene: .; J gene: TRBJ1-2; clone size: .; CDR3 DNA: TGCGCTGGAGGCCGGTTTGAAACCTTC; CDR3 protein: CAGGRFETF
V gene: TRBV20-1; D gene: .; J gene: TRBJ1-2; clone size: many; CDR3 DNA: TGCAGTGCTAGGACAGGAAATACCTATGGCTACACCTTC; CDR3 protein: CSARTGNTYGYTF
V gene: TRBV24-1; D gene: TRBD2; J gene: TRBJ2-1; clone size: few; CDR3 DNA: TGTGCCACCGGCGGCTTAGCGGGAGGCAGTGAGCAGTTCTTC; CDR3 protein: CATGGLAGGSEQFF
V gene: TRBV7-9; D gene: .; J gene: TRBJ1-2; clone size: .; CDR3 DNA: TGTGCCAGCAGCTTATCCCAAGCTAACTATGGCTACACCTTC; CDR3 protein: CASSLSQANYGYTF
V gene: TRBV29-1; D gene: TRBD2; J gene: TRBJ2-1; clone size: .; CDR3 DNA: TGCAGCGTGAGGGCCGGGACTAGCGGTTCCAATGAGCAGTTCTTC; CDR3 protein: CSVRAGTSGSNEQFF
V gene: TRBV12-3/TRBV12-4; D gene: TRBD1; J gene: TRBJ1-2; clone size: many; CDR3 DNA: TGTGCCAGCCGAACGGGACAGGGAGAAGGATACACCTTC; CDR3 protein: CASRTGQGEGYTF
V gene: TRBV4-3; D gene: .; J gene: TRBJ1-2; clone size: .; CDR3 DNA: TGCGCCAGCAGCCAAGAGGGGGCCGTCTATGGCTACACCTTC; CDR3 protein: CASSQEGAVYGYTF
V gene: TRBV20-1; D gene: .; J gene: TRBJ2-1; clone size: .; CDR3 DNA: TGCAGTGCTAGCGGGAGAGGGGGCAATGAGCAGTTCTTC; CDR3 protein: CSASGRGGNEQFF
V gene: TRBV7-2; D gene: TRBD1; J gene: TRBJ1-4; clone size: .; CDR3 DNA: TGTGCCAGCAGCCCCCGGCCAGGGGGCACCCACGAAAAACTGTTTTTT; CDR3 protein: CASSPRPGGTHEKLFF
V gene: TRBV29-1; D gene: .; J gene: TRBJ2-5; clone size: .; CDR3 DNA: TGCAGCGTTGAAGATCTGAGCGGTCAAGAGACCCAGTACTTC; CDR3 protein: CSVEDLSGQETQYF
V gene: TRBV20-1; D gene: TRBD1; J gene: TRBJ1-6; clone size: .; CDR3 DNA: TGCAGTGCCCGAGGGGGCGGCAGAGATTCACCCCTCCACTTT; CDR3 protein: CSARGGGRDSPLHF
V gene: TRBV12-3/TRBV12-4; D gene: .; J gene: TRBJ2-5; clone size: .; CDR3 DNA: TGTGCCAGCAGTTCCAGGGGGGGGGAGACCCAGTACTTC; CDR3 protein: CASSSRGGETQYF
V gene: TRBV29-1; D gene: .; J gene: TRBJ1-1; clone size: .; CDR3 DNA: TGCAGCGTTAGACAGTCGATCACTGAAGCTTTCTTT; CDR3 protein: CSVRQSITEAFF
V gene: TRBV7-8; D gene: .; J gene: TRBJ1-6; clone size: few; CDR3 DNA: TGTGCCAGCAGCCTACAGACGTCGGCCACCCTCCACTTT; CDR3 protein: CASSLQTSATLHF
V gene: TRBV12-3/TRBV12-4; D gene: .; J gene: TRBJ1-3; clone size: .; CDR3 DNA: TGTGCCAGCTACGACGGCAGCTCTGGAAACACCATATATTTT; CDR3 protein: CASYDGSSGNTIYF
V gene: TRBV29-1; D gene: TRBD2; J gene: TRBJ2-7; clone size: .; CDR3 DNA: TGCAGCGTTGAGGAGCGGGAGGGCCGATACGAGCAGTACTTC; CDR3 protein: CSVEEREGRYEQYF
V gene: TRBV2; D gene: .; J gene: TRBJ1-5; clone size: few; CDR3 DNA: TGTGCCAGCAGTGAAATGGGTCTGAGCAATCAGCCCCAGCATTTT; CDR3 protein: CASSEMGLSNQPQHF
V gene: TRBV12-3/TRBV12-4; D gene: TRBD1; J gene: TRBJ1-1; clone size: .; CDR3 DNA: TGTGCCAGCAGTTTTTTACAGGGGAGGACTGAAGCTTTCTTT; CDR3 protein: CASSFLQGRTEAFF
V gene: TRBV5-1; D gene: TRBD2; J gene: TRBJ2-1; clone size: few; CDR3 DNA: TGCGCCAGCACCATTGTGCGGGAGGGTCACAATGAGCAGTTCTTC; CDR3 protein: CASTIVREGHNEQFF
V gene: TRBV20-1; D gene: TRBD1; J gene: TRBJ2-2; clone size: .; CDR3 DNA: TGCAGTGCTAGAGATGAGGGACAGCGAGGGAACACCGGGGAGCTGTTTTTT; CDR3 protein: CSARDEGQRGNTGELFF
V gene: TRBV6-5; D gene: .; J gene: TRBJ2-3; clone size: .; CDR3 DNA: TGTGCCAGCATAGGGACAGATACGCAGTATTTT; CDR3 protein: CASIGTDTQYF
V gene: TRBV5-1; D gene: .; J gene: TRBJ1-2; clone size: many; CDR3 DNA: TGCGCCAGCAGCTTGCCGGGAGGCTATGGCTACACCTTC; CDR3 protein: CASSLPGGYGYTF
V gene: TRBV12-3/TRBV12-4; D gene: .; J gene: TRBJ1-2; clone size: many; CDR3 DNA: TGTGCCAGCAGTCCCCGGGAGGGAAAGCTGTCTAACTATGGCTACACCTTC; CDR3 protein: CASSPREGKLSNYGYTF
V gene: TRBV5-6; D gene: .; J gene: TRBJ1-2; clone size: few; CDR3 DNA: TGTGCCAGCAGCTTCCCAGTGATTTCCTATGGCTACACCTTC; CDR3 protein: CASSFPVISYGYTF
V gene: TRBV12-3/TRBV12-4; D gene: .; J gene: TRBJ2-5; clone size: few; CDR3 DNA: TGTGCCAGCAGTACACCAAGTATTATCGGAGAGACCCAGTACTTC; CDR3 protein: CASSTPSIIGETQYF
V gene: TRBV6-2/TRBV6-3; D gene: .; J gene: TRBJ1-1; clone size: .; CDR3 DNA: TGTGCCAGCAGTTTCGCGGGGTCAGGGAACACTGAAGCTTTCTTT; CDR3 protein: CASSFAGSGNTEAFF